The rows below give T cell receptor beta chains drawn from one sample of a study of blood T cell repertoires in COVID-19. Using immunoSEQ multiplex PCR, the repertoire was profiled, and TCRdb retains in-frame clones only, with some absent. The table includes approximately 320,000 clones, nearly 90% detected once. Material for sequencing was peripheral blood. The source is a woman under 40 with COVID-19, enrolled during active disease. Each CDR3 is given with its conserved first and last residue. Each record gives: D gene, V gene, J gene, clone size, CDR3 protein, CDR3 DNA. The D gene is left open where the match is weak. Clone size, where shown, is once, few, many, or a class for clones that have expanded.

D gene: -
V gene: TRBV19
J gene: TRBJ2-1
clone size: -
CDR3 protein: CASSAQTAYNEQFF
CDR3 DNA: TGTGCCAGTAGTGCCCAAACAGCTTACAATGAGCAGTTCTTC

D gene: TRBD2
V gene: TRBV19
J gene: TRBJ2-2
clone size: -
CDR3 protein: CATREGIGELFF
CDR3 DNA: TGTGCCACGAGGGAGGGGATCGGGGAGCTGTTTTTT

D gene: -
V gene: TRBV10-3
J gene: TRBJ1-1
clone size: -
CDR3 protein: CAISESKGWRAGNTEAFF
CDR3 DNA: TGTGCCATCAGTGAGTCGAAGGGGTGGAGGGCAGGGAACACTGAAGCTTTCTTT

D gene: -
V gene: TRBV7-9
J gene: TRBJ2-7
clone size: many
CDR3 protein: CASSHTLDEQYF
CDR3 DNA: TGTGCCAGCAGCCACACTCTAGACGAGCAGTACTTC

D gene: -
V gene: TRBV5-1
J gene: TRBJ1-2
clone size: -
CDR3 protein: CASSKGVTDYGYTF
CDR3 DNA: TGCGCCAGCAGTAAGGGGGTGACGGACTATGGCTACACCTTC

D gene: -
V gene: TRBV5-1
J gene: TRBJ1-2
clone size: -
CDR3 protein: CASSPFTRFYGYTF
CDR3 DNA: TGCGCCAGCAGCCCCTTCACCCGGTTCTATGGCTACACCTTC

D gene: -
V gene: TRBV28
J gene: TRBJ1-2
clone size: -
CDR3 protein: CASSFGGAVYGYTF
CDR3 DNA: TGTGCCAGCAGTTTTGGGGGGGCGGTCTATGGCTACACCTTC

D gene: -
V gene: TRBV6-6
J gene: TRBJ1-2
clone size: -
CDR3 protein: CASSYAVSGYTF
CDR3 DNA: TGTGCCAGCAGTTACGCAGTATCCGGCTACACCTTC

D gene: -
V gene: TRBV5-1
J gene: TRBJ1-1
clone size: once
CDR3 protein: CASNYDSMNTEAFF
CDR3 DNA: TGCGCCAGCAATTACGACAGTATGAACACTGAAGCTTTCTTT

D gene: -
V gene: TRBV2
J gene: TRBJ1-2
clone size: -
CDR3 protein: CASRKEEYGYTF
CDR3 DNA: TGTGCCAGCAGAAAGGAGGAATATGGCTACACCTTC

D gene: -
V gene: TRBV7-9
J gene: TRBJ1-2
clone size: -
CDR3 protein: CASSQGQGLIRYGYTF
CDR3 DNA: TGTGCCAGCAGTCAGGGGCAGGGCCTCATCCGGTATGGCTACACCTTC

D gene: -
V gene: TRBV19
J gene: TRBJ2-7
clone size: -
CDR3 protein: CASSIGPGFSSYEQYF
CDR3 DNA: TGTGCCAGTAGTATAGGGCCAGGGTTCAGCTCCTACGAGCAGTACTTC

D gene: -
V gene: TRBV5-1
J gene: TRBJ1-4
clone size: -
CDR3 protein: CASRIAPENEKLFF
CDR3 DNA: TGCGCCAGCAGAATTGCCCCGGAGAATGAAAAACTGTTTTTT

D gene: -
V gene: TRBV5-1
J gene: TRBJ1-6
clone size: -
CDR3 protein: CASSLKGSNSPLHF
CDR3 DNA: TGCGCCAGCAGCTTAAAGGGGTCGAATTCACCCCTCCACTTT

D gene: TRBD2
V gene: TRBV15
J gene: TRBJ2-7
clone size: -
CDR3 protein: CATSGRLAGSLYEQYF
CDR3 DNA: TGTGCCACCAGCGGAAGACTAGCGGGGAGTCTCTACGAGCAGTACTTC

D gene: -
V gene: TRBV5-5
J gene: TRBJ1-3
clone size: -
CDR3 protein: CASSFSSGILSGNTIYF
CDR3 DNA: TGTGCCAGCAGCTTTTCTTCAGGGATCCTCTCTGGAAACACCATATATTTT

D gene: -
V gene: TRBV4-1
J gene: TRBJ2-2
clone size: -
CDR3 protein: CAFSPLAGGELFF
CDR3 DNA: TGCGCCTTTTCCCCCCTCGCGGGCGGGGAGCTGTTTTTT

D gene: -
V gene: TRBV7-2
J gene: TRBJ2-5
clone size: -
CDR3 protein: CASSSAAHRGETQYF
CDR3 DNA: TGTGCCAGCAGCTCAGCGGCCCACCGGGGGGAGACCCAGTACTTC

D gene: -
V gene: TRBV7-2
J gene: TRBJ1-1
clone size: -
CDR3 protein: CASSFGPNTEAFF
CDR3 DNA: TGTGCCAGCAGCTTCGGTCCGAACACTGAAGCTTTCTTT

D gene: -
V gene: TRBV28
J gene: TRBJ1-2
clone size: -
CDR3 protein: CASSEGYGYTF
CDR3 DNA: TGTGCCAGCAGTGAGGGCTATGGCTACACCTTC

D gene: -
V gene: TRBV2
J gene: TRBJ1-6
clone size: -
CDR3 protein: CASSVGSSYNSPLHF
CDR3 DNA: TGTGCCAGCAGTGTTGGGAGCTCCTATAATTCACCCCTCCACTTT

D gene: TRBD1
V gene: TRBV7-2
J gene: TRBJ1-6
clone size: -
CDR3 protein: CASSGTGGSYNSPLHF
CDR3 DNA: TGTGCCAGCAGCGGGACAGGGGGCTCCTATAATTCACCCCTCCACTTT

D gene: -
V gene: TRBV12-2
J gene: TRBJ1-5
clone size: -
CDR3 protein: CASRLARTGSHQPQHF
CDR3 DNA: TGTGCAAGTCGCTTAGCGCGGACAGGGAGCCATCAGCCCCAGCATTTT

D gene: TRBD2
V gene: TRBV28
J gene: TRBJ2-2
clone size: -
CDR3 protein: CASSTHSGGTGELFF
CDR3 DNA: TGTGCCAGCAGTACACATAGCGGGGGGACCGGGGAGCTGTTTTTT

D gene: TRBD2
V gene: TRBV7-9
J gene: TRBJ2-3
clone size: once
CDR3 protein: CASREGGSTDTQYF
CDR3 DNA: TGTGCCAGCCGGGAGGGGGGTAGCACAGATACGCAGTATTTT

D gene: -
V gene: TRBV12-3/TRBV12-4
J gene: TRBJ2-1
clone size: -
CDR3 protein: CASSQDSELEQFF
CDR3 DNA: TGTGCCAGCAGCCAGGACTCCGAGCTTGAGCAGTTCTTC

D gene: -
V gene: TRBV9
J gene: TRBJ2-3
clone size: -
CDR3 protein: CASSVQASSQTQYF
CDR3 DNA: TGTGCCAGCAGCGTTCAGGCTAGCTCCCAGACGCAGTATTTT

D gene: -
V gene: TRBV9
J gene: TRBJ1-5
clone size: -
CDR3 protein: CASSEAPLQDQPQHF
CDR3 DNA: TGTGCCAGCAGCGAGGCCCCCTTACAGGATCAGCCCCAGCATTTT

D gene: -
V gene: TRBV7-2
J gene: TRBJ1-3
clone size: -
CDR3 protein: CASRTDRFSGNTIYF
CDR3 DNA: TGTGCCAGCAGGACAGACAGGTTCTCTGGAAACACCATATATTTT

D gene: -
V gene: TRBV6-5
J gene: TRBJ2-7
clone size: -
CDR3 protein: CASSFFRQTYEQYF
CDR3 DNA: TGTGCCAGCAGTTTCTTTAGACAGACCTACGAGCAGTACTTC

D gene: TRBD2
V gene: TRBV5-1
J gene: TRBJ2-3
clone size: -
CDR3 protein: CATGRRGSADTQYF
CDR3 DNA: TGCGCCACCGGGAGGCGGGGATCCGCAGATACGCAGTATTTT